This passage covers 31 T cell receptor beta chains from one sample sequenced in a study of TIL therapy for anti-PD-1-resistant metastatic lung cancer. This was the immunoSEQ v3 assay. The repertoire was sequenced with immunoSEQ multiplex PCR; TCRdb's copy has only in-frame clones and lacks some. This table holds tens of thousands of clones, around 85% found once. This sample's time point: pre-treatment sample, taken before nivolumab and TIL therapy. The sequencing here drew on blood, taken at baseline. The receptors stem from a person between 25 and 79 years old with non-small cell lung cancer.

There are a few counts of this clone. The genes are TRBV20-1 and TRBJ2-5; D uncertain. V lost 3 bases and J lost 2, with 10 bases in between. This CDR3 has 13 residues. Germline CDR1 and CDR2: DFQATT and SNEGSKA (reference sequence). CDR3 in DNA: TGCAGTGCTAGTGTTCGGTTACAAGAGACCCAGTACTTC. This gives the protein CSASVRLQETQYF.

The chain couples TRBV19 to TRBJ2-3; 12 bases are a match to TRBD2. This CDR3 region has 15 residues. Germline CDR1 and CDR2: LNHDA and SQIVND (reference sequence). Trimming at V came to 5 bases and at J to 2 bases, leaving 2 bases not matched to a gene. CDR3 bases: TGTGCCAGTAGTTCTAGCGGGAGGGCCACAGATACGCAGTATTTT. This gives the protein CASSSSGRATDTQYF. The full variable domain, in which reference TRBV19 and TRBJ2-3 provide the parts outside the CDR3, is DGGITQSPKYLFRKEGQNVTLSCEQNLNHDAMYWYRQDPGQGLRLIYYSQIVNDFQKGDIAEGYSVSREKKESFPLTVTSAQKNPTAFYLCASSSSGRATDTQYFGPGTRLTVL.

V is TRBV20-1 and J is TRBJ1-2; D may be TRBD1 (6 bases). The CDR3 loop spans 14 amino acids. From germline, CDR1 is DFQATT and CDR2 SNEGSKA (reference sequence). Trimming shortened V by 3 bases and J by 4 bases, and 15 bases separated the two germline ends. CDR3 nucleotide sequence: TGCAGTGCTAGTATGGGGGCCTGGGGCTATGGCTACACCTTC. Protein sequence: CSASMGAWGYGYTF.

CDR3 loop: CASSPWGQSNSPLHF. The CDR3, as DNA: TGTGCCAGCAGCCCCTGGGGACAGTCTAATTCACCCCTCCACTTT. The chain joins TRBV5-5 to TRBJ1-6, with 7 bases aligning to TRBD1. This CDR3 is 15 amino acids long. Losses at the gene ends were 4 bases for V and 6 bases for J; bases not matched to a gene: 7. The germline gives CDR1 SGHKS, CDR2 YYEKEE (reference sequence). Together with reference TRBV5-5 and TRBJ1-6, the CDR3 gives the full variable domain: DAGVTQSPTHLIKTRGQQVTLRCSPISGHKSVSWYQQVLGQGPQFIFQYYEKEERGRGNFPDRFSARQFPNYSSELNVNALLLGDSALYLCASSPWGQSNSPLHFGNGTRLTVT.

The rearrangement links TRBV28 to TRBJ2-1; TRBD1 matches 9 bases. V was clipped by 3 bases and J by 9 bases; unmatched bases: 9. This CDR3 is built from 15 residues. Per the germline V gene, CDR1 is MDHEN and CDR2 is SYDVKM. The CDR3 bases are TGTGCCAGCAGTTTTGTTACAGGGGGCGCGGTTGAGCAGTTCTTC. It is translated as CASSFVTGGAVEQFF.

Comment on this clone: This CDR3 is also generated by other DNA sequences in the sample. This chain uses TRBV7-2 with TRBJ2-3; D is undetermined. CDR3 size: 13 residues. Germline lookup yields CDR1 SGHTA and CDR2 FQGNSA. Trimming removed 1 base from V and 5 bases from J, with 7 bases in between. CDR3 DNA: TGTGCCAGCAGCTTAGGATGGCAAGATACGCAGTATTTT. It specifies CASSLGWQDTQYF.

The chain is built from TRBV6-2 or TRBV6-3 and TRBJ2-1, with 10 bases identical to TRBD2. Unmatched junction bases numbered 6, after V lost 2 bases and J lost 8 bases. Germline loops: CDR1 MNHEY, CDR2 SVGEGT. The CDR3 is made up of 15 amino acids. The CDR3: CASSYRAGGPDEQFF. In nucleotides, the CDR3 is TGTGCCAGCAGTTACCGAGCGGGGGGGCCCGATGAGCAGTTCTTC.

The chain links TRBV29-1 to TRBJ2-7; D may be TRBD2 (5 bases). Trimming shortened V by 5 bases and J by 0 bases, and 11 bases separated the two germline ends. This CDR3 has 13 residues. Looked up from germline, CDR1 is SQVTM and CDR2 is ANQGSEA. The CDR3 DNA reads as TGCAGCGTTCTCGGGGAGAGCTCCTACGAGCAGTACTTC. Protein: CSVLGESSYEQYF.

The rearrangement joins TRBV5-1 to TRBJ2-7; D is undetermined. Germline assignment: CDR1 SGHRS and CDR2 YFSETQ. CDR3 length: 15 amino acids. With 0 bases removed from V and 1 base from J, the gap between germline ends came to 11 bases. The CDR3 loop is CASSLAVKGSYEQYF. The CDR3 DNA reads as TGCGCCAGCAGCTTGGCCGTAAAGGGTTCCTACGAGCAGTACTTC.

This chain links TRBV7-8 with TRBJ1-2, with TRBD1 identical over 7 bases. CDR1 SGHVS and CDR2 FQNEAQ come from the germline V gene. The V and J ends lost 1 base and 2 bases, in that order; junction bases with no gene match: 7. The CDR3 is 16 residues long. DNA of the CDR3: TGTGCCAGCAGCTTAGAACCAGGGGGTGTAAACTATGGCTACACCTTC. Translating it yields CASSLEPGGVNYGYTF.

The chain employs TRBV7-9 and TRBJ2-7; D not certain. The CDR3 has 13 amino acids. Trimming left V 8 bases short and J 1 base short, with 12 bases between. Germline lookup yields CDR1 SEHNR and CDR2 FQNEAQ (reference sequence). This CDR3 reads CASSERPSYEQYF. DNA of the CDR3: TGTGCCAGCTCCGAGAGGCCATCCTACGAGCAGTACTTC.

The CDR3 nucleotides are TGTGCCAGCAGCTTAAACGTTCGGGACAGGAGAGGCCCCGGGGAGCTGTTTTTT. Translation: CASSLNVRDRRGPGELFF. V gene TRBV7-3 combines with J gene TRBJ2-2; TRBD1 matches at 8 bases. The CDR3 has 18 residues. Germline trimming cut 1 base from V and 6 bases from J; bases unmatched to any gene: 13. Germline V CDR1 and CDR2: SGHTA, FQGTGA. The complete variable domain, with remaining parts taken from reference TRBV7-3 and TRBJ2-2, reads GAGVSQTPSNKVTEKGKYVELRCDPISGHTALYWYRQSLGQGPEFLIYFQGTGAADDSGLPNDRFFAVRPEGSVSTLKIQRTERGDSAVYLCASSLNVRDRRGPGELFFGEGSRLTVL.

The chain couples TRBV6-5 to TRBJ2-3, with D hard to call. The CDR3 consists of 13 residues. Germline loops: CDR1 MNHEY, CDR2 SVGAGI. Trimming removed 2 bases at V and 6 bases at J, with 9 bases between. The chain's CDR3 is CASSYKGWDTQYF. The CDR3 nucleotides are TGTGCCAGCAGTTACAAAGGGTGGGATACGCAGTATTTT.

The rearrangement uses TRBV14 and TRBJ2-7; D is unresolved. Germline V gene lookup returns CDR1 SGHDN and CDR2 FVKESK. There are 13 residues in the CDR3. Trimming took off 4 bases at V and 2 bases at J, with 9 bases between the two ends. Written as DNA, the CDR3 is TGTGCCAGCAGCCGGTCAGATACCTACGAGCAGTACTTC. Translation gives CASSRSDTYEQYF. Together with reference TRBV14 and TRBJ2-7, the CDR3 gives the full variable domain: EAGVTQFPSHSVIEKGQTVTLRCDPISGHDNLYWYRRVMGKEIKFLLHFVKESKQDESGMPNNRFLAERTGGTYSTLKVQPAELEDSGVYFCASSRSDTYEQYFGPGTRLTVT.

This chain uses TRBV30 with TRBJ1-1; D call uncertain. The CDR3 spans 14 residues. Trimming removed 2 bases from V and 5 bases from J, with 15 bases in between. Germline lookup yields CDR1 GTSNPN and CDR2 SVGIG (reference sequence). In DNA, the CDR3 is TGTGCCTGGAGTTTGGTCTCCACGGGAACTGAAGCTTTCTTT. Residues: CAWSLVSTGTEAFF.

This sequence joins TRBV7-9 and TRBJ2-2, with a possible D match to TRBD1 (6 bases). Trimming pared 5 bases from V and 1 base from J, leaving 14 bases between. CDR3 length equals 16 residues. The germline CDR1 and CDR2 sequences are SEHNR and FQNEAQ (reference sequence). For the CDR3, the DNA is TGTGCCAGCAGCCAGGGGTCAGGGCGGAACACCGGGGAGCTGTTTTTT. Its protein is CASSQGSGRNTGELFF.

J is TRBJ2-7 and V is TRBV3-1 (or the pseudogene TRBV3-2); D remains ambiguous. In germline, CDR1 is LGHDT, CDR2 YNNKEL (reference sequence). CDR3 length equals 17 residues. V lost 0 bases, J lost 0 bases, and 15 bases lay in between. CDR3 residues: CASSQDILQRYSYEQYF. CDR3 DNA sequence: TGTGCCAGCAGCCAAGATATCCTCCAGCGCTACTCCTACGAGCAGTACTTC.

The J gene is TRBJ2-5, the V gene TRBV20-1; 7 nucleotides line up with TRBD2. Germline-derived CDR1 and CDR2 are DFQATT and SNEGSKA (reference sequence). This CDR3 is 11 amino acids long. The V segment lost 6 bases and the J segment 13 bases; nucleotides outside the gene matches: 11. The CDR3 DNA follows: TGCAGTGCCAGCGGGGTTTCGCGGAGGTACTTC. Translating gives CSASGVSRRYF.

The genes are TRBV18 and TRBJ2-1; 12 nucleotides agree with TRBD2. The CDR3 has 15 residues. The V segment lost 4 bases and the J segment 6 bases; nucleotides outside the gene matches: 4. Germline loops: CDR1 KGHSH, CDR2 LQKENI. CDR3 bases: TGTGCCAGCTCACAGACTAGCGGGGGTACCAATGAGCAGTTCTTC. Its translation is CASSQTSGGTNEQFF.

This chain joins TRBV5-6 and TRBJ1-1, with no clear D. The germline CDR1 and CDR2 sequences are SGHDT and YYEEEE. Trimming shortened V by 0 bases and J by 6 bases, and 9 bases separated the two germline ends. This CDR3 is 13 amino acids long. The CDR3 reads CASSLAAPAEAFF. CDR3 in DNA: TGTGCCAGCAGCTTGGCGGCCCCTGCTGAAGCTTTCTTT.

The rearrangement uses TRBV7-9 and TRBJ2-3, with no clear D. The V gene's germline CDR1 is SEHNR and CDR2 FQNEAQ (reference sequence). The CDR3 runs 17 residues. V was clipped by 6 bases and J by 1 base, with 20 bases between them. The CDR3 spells CASRRKLDRRGTDTQYF. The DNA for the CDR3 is TGTGCCAGCAGACGTAAGTTAGACCGTCGGGGCACAGATACGCAGTATTTT.

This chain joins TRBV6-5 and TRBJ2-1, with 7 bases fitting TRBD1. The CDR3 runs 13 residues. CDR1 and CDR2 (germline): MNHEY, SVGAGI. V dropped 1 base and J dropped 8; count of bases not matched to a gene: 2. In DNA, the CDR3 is TGTGCCAGCAGTTACTATGGGACAGATGAGCAGTTCTTC. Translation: CASSYYGTDEQFF.

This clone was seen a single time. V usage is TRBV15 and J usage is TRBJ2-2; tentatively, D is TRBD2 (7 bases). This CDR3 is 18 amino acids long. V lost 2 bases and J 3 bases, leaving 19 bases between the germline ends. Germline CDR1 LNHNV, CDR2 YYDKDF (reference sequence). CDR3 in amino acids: CATSRLRGARSDTGELFF. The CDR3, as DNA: TGTGCCACCAGCAGACTACGGGGGGCCCGATCGGACACCGGGGAGCTGTTTTTT.

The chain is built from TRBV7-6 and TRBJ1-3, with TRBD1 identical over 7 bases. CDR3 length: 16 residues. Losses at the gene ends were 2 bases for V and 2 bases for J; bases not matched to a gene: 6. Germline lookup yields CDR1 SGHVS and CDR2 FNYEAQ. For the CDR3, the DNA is TGTGCCAGCAGCTTATTGGCAGGGGGAGCTGGAAACACCATATATTTT. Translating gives CASSLLAGGAGNTIYF.

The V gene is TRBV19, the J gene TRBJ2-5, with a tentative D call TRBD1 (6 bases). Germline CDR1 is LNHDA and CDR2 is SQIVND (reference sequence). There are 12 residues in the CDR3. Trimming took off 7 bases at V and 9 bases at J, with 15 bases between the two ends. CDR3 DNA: TGTGCCAGTACTGGACGTGGACAGCCCCAGTACTTC. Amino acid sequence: CASTGRGQPQYF. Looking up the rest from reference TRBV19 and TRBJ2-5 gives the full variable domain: DGGITQSPKYLFRKEGQNVTLSCEQNLNHDAMYWYRQDPGQGLRLIYYSQIVNDFQKGDIAEGYSVSREKKESFPLTVTSAQKNPTAFYLCASTGRGQPQYFGPGTRLLVL.

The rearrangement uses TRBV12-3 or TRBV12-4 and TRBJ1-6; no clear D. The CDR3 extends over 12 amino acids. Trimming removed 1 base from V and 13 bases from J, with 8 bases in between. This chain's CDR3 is CASSLERSPLHF. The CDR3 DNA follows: TGTGCCAGCAGTTTAGAGCGTTCGCCCCTCCACTTT.

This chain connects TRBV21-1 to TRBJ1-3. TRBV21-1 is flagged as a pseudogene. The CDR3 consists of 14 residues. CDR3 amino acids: CASSRPSSGNTIYF. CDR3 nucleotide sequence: TGTGCCAGCAGTAGACCCTCCTCTGGAAACACCATATATTTT.

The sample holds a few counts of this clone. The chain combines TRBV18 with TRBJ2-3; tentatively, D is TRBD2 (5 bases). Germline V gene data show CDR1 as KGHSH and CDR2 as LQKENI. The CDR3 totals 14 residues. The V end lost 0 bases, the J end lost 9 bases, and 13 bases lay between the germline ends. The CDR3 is CASSPPARAETQYF. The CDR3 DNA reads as TGTGCCAGCTCACCACCTGCGAGGGCGGAGACGCAGTATTTT. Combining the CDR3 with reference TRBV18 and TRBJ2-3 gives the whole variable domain NAGVMQNPRHLVRRRGQEARLRCSPMKGHSHVYWYRQLPEEGLKFMVYLQKENIIDESGMPKERFSAEFPKEGPSILRIQQVVRGDSAAYFCASSPPARAETQYFGPGTRLTVL.

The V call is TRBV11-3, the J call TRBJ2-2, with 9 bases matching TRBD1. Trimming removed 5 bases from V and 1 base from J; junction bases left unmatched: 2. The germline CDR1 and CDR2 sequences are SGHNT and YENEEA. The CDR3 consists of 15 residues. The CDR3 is CASSQGQGNTGELFF. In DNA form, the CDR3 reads TGTGCCAGCAGCCAGGGACAGGGGAACACCGGGGAGCTGTTTTTT.

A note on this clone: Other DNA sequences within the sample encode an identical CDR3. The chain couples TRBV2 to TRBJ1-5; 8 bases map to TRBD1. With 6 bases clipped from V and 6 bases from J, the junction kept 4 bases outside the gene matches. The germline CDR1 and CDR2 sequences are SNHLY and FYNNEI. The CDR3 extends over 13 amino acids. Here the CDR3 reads CASRGTGGQPQHF. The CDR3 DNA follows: TGTGCCAGCAGAGGGACAGGCGGTCAGCCCCAGCATTTT.

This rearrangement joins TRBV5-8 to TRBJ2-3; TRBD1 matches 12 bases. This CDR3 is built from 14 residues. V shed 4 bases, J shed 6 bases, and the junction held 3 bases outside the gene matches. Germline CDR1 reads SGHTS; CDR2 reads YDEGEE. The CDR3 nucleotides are TGTGCCAGCAGCACGGGACAGGGGGCCGATACGCAGTATTTT. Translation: CASSTGQGADTQYF.